This T cell receptor beta chain was sequenced for a study of cytomegalovirus exposure and HLA in healthy donors. General observations from the study: With later analysis, a missense DCLRE1C variant became linked to TCR beta V- and J-gene trimming.

Germline loops: CDR1 SGHNT, CDR2 YYREEE (reference sequence). J was trimmed by 6 bases and V by 4 bases; bases with no gene match: 16. This CDR3 has 17 residues. Comment on this clone: Its target is not known.

PCR amplification relied on 60 Vbeta primers (plus 13 Jbeta primers). TCRdb's copy holds only in-frame clones and misses some; the assay was immunoSEQ multiplex PCR. The sample yields under 200,000 clones, approximately 73% seen once. Sequencing was done on a sample of PBMCs. The V call is TRBV5-4, the J call TRBJ2-3; 8 positions agree with TRBD2. The sequence was collected from a woman aged 18-29 years in good health and CMV-seropositive. The CDR3 DNA reads TGTGCCAGCAGCCTAACGAGCGGGGGATCCCTCACGGATACGCAGTATTTT. Its protein product is CASSLTSGGSLTDTQYF.